Shown below are 4 T cell receptor beta chains from a single sample sequenced in a study of T cells after yellow fever vaccination. TCRdb re-called the 5' RACE reads with MiXCR, one entry per CDR3 protein. The data hold around 360,000 distinct CDR3 sequences, with roughly 11% observed a single time. Sequencing was performed on PBMCs, taken on the day of the first yellow fever vaccination. These receptors were collected from a man in his late teens or twenties who received the YFV17D yellow fever vaccine.

This clonotype occurred a few times. The rearrangement uses TRBV24-1 and TRBJ2-5; no reliable D call. This CDR3 spans 15 amino acids. V lost 6 bases and J lost 2, with 15 bases in between. Germline V lookup: CDR1 KGHDR, CDR2 SFDVKD. CDR3 sequence reads: CATSRSGSPQETQYF. CDR3 nucleotide sequence: TGTGCCACCAGTCGGTCCGGCAGCCCACAAGAGACCCAGTACTTC.

This clonotype has a count of ten or more. This sequence joins TRBV18 and TRBJ2-1; 7 bases are shared with TRBD2. Trimming cost V 2 bases and J 10 bases; bases outside gene matches: 14. The CDR3 contains 16 residues. Germline loops: CDR1 KGHSH, CDR2 LQKENI. CDR3 bases: TGTGCCAGCTCACCATCGAGCAGCGGGGTCGGAAGGGAGCAGTTCTTC. Protein: CASSPSSSGVGREQFF.

A few counts support this clonotype. The gene calls are TRBV14 and TRBJ2-5; 8 nucleotides agree with TRBD2. Looked up from germline, CDR1 is SGHDN and CDR2 is FVKESK. The CDR3 loop spans 13 amino acids. Trimming at V came to 5 bases and at J to 5 bases, leaving 4 bases not matched to a gene. The CDR3 loop reads CASSIGTRETQYF. CDR3 nucleotides: TGTGCCAGCAGCATAGGGACTAGGGAGACCCAGTACTTC. Looking up the rest from reference TRBV14 and TRBJ2-5 gives the full variable domain: EAGVTQFPSHSVIEKGQTVTLRCDPISGHDNLYWYRRVMGKEIKFLLHFVKESKQDESGMPNNRFLAERTGGTYSTLKVQPAELEDSGVYFCASSIGTRETQYFGPGTRLLVL.

The sample holds a few counts of this clonotype. V gene TRBV20-1 combines with J gene TRBJ2-7; D not certain. Germline CDR1 is DFQATT and CDR2 is SNEGSKA (reference sequence). The CDR3 totals 13 residues. Trimming took 0 bases from V and 2 from J, leaving 8 bases between them. The CDR3 DNA is TGCAGTGCTAGAGATCTGGGTGCCTACGAGCAGTACGTC. Encoded protein: CSARDLGAYEQYV.